Presented here are 9 T cell receptor beta chains from one specimen sequenced in a study of blood T cell repertoires in COVID-19 (dated by TCRdb to 2020 to 2021). Library method: the immunoSEQ multiplex PCR assay. What TCRdb holds here is the immuneACCESS table cut down to in-frame rearrangements. Part of the clones is not present; checked against another copy, under half of the missing clones reflect an unresolved V gene, and the others are unexplained. This sample is represented by approximately 97,000 clones; approximately 78% of them were singletons. Around 9.8% of the sample lies in the top ten. Sequencing was performed on peripheral blood. These receptors were collected from a man between 60 and 75 years old with active or convalescent COVID-19.

This clone was seen more than once but under ten times. V gene TRBV7-2 combines with J gene TRBJ2-3; maybe TRBD2 (5 bases). Germline lookup yields CDR1 SGHTA and CDR2 FQGNSA. V lost 5 bases to trimming and J lost 10 bases, with 16 bases between them. The CDR3 extends over 13 amino acids. CDR3 protein: CASSTSGYKAQYF. CDR3 DNA: TGTGCCAGCAGCACCTCGGGGTATAAGGCGCAGTATTTT.

The chain uses TRBV2 and TRBJ1-1; D is perhaps TRBD1 (5 bases). The germline gives CDR1 SNHLY, CDR2 FYNNEI. V was clipped by 3 bases and J by 4 bases, with 12 bases between them. This CDR3 has 14 residues. The CDR3 nucleotides read TGTGCCAGCAGTGATACGGGAGGGGCCACTGAAGCTTTCTTT. It encodes CASSDTGGATEAFF.

This chain uses TRBV28 with TRBJ2-5; TRBD1 matches at 7 bases. The CDR3 is made up of 16 amino acids. The germline gives CDR1 MDHEN, CDR2 SYDVKM. V shed 5 bases, J shed 1 base, and the junction held 10 bases outside the gene matches. CDR3 region: CASSNRDSRPQETQYF. CDR3 bases: TGTGCCAGCAGTAACCGGGACAGCCGACCCCAAGAGACCCAGTACTTC. The full variable domain, its missing parts supplied by reference TRBV28 and TRBJ2-5, is DVKVTQSSRYLVKRTGEKVFLECVQDMDHENMFWYRQDPGLGLRLIYFSYDVKMKEKGDIPEGYSVSREKKERFSLILESASTNQTSMYLCASSNRDSRPQETQYFGPGTRLLVL.

CDR3 loop: CAAGQGGETQYF. CDR3 sequence (DNA): TGTGCCGCTGGACAGGGAGGGGAGACCCAGTACTTC. The chain employs TRBV24-1 and TRBJ2-5; TRBD1 might be the D (8 bases). CDR1 is KGHDR, CDR2 SFDVKD, per germline. The germline V and J ends were trimmed by 12 bases and 5 bases, with 15 bases remaining between them. The CDR3 sequence is 12 residues long.

This chain joins TRBV4-1 and TRBJ1-4, with D possibly being TRBD1 (6 bases). CDR3 length equals 15 residues. Deletions cut 0 bases from V and 7 bases from J, with 12 bases between. Germline V gene sequence: CDR1 MGHRA, CDR2 YSYEKL. CDR3 region: CASSQEVTGGEKLFF. The CDR3 DNA follows: TGCGCCAGCAGCCAAGAAGTGACAGGTGGTGAAAAACTGTTTTTT.

This chain joins TRBV6-5 and TRBJ1-2; TRBD1 agrees at 9 bases. V was clipped by 7 bases and J by 8 bases; unmatched bases: 14. The CDR3 is 15 residues long. The germline gives CDR1 MNHEY, CDR2 SVGAGI. CDR3 coding DNA: TGTGCCAGCACCCCGGGACAGGGATACCGTTGGGGCTACACCTTC. Amino acids: CASTPGQGYRWGYTF.

This clone has only a few counts. In DNA, the CDR3 is TGTGCCAGTACGAGCTCCTATAATTCACCCCTCCACTTT. The encoded protein is CASTSSYNSPLHF. The chain employs TRBV6-5 and TRBJ1-6; D remains unclear. From germline, CDR1 is MNHEY and CDR2 SVGAGI. V was shortened by 9 bases and J by 0 bases, with 6 bases between the two germline ends. This CDR3 comprises 13 residues.

This clone has only one observation. The chain uses TRBV5-1 and TRBJ1-2; 7 bases fit TRBD1. The germline V gene has CDR1 SGHRS and CDR2 YFSETQ. The length of the CDR3 is 16 residues. With 0 bases clipped from V and 4 bases from J, the junction kept 9 bases outside the gene matches. The CDR3 protein is CASSLAGWTGSYGYTF. Here the CDR3 DNA reads TGCGCCAGCAGCTTGGCGGGCTGGACAGGTAGCTATGGCTACACCTTC.

The V gene is TRBV5-4, the J gene TRBJ1-4, with 7 bases fitting TRBD1. Germline V CDR1 and CDR2: SGHNT, YYREEE (reference sequence). This CDR3 has 15 residues. The V gene end was trimmed by 1 base and the J gene end by 7 bases; junction bases not matched to a gene: 7. CDR3 region: CASSLSPGGSEKLFF. The DNA for the CDR3 is TGTGCCAGCAGCTTGTCCCCAGGGGGAAGTGAAAAACTGTTTTTT. The whole variable domain, remainder taken from reference TRBV5-4 and TRBJ1-4, is ETGVTQSPTHLIKTRGQQVTLRCSSQSGHNTVSWYQQALGQGPQFIFQYYREEENGRGNFPPRFSGLQFPNYSSELNVNALELDDSALYLCASSLSPGGSEKLFFGSGTQLSVL.